This TCR beta chain is drawn from a study of cytomegalovirus exposure and HLA in healthy donors. The PCR contained 60 Vbeta and 13 Jbeta primers. Profiled with immunoSEQ multiplex PCR; TCRdb holds only in-frame clones, not every one. Among about 130,000 clones listed, around three quarters were seen once. The CDR3 runs to 16 residues. The germline V gene has CDR1 SNHLY and CDR2 FYNNEI. The V gene end was trimmed by 3 bases and the J gene end by 10 bases; junction bases not matched to a gene: 12. Source material: PBMCs. This chain joins TRBV2 and TRBJ2-1; TRBD2 agrees at 10 bases. This clonotype was obtained from a man under 40 in good health and CMV-seropositive. As DNA, the CDR3 is TGTGCCAGCAGTGATCCCGGGACTAGCGTGGTTGGGGAGCAGTTCTTC. This sequence encodes CASSDPGTSVVGEQFF.